These 23 T cell receptor beta chains came from one sample sequenced in a study of patients and donors after allogeneic stem cell transplantation. Each CDR3 protein gets one entry after TCRdb re-called the RT-PCR reads with MiXCR. Of 15,000 to 20,000 distinct CDR3 sequences listed, approximately 5% are singletons. Input material: blood, either unsorted or a sorted T cell fraction (not recorded which). These receptor sequences come from a human donor who was either an allogeneic HSCT recipient or a stem cell or donor lymphocyte infusion donor (not recorded which). It is not recorded whose cells these are; they may come from a transplant donor.

This clonotype was counted between two and nine times. This chain connects TRBV25-1 to TRBJ1-1; weak D call: TRBD1 (5 bases). The CDR3 sequence is 16 residues long. V was trimmed by 6 bases and J by 3 bases, leaving 20 bases between them. Germline V gene sequence: CDR1 MGHDK, CDR2 SYGVNS. The CDR3, as DNA: TGTGCCAGCAGCACGACACGGGGGGGGACCTACACTGAAGCTTTCTTT. As protein: CASSTTRGGTYTEAFF.

This clonotype occurred many times. V usage is TRBV29-1 and J usage is TRBJ1-1; TRBD1 agrees at 9 bases. CDR1 and CDR2 (germline): SQVTM, ANQGSEA. V lost 6 bases to trimming and J lost 8 bases; unmatched junction nucleotides: 13. This CDR3 has 14 amino acids. The CDR3 loop is CSVRTGVTRREAFF. The CDR3 nucleotides are TGCAGCGTGCGGACAGGGGTAACCCGACGGGAAGCTTTCTTT.

In its sample, this clonotype was seen a few times. The chain combines TRBV7-6 with TRBJ2-5; 9 positions agree with TRBD1. The junction had 12 bases not matched to a gene; V was cut back by 3 bases and J by 4 bases. Germline values: CDR1 SGHVS, CDR2 FNYEAQ. CDR3 length: 17 residues. CDR3 nucleotide sequence: TGTGCCAGCAGCTTTTCCTACCGGGACAGGGACGGAGAGACCCAGTACTTC. It translates to CASSFSYRDRDGETQYF. The full variable domain, its missing parts supplied by reference TRBV7-6 and TRBJ2-5, is GAGVSQSPRYKVTKRGQDVALRCDPISGHVSLYWYRQALGQGPEFLTYFNYEAQQDKSGLPNDRFSAERPEGSISTLTIQRTEQRDSAMYRCASSFSYRDRDGETQYFGPGTRLLVL.

This clonotype was found a few times. The J gene is TRBJ2-7, the V gene TRBV20-1; the D gene is possibly TRBD1 (6 bases). The CDR3 has 12 residues. Trimming took off 6 bases at V and 6 bases at J, with 15 bases between the two ends. Germline V gives CDR1 DFQATT, CDR2 SNEGSKA (reference sequence). CDR3 nucleotide sequence: TGCAGTGCCTCAGGGCACAGGGTCGAGCAGTACTTC. Translating it yields CSASGHRVEQYF.

This clonotype has more than one count but fewer than ten. J is TRBJ1-5 and V is TRBV18; 7 positions agree with TRBD1. Losses at the gene ends were 1 base for V and 1 base for J; bases not matched to a gene: 1. This CDR3 spans 15 amino acids. Germline V lookup: CDR1 KGHSH, CDR2 LQKENI. The CDR3 sequence is CASSPQGASNQPQHF. DNA for the CDR3: TGTGCCAGCTCACCACAGGGGGCGAGCAATCAGCCCCAGCATTTT.

This clonotype was observed many times. The chain has TRBV28 and TRBJ1-3; 8 bases agree with TRBD1. CDR1 MDHEN and CDR2 SYDVKM come from the germline V gene. The CDR3 contains 14 residues. The trim removed 6 bases at V and 1 base at J, leaving 2 bases unmatched. This chain's CDR3 is CASRGTGSGNTIYF. CDR3 DNA: TGTGCCAGCAGGGGGACAGGATCTGGAAACACCATATATTTT.

The chain employs TRBV5-4 and TRBJ1-1; D remains ambiguous. The CDR3 consists of 11 residues. V was trimmed by 0 bases and J by 13 bases, leaving 10 bases between them. Germline lookup yields CDR1 SGHNT and CDR2 YYREEE (reference sequence). The DNA of the CDR3 is TGTGCCAGCAGCTTGGAAGGTCCAGTTTTCTTT. Translated: CASSLEGPVFF. Variable domain in full (rest from reference TRBV5-4 and TRBJ1-1): ETGVTQSPTHLIKTRGQQVTLRCSSQSGHNTVSWYQQALGQGPQFIFQYYREEENGRGNFPPRFSGLQFPNYSSELNVNALELDDSALYLCASSLEGPVFFGQGTRLTVV.

Many counts were recorded for this clonotype. The V call is TRBV27, the J call TRBJ2-7, with 14 bases that match TRBD2. The CDR3 consists of 15 residues. CDR1 is MNHEY, CDR2 SMNVEV, per germline (reference sequence). Trimming cost V 6 bases and J 7 bases; bases outside gene matches: 8. Here the CDR3 reads CASSLGGLAGVEQYF. The CDR3 bases are TGTGCCAGCAGCCTAGGGGGACTAGCGGGAGTGGAGCAGTACTTC.

This clonotype was seen repeatedly, ten times or more. This chain joins TRBV7-8 and TRBJ2-5; D might be TRBD2 (6 bases). This CDR3 has 13 residues. From germline, CDR1 is SGHVS and CDR2 FQNEAQ. The CDR3 sequence is CVAGRQGMETQYF. In DNA, the CDR3 is TGTGTCGCGGGGCGGCAGGGCATGGAGACCCAGTACTTC.

This clonotype was seen ten or more times. V gene TRBV20-1 combines with J gene TRBJ1-1, with unresolved D. Trimming removed 0 bases at V and 0 bases at J, with 5 bases between. Germline assignment: CDR1 DFQATT and CDR2 SNEGSKA (reference sequence). CDR3 size: 13 residues. The CDR3 spells CSAREDLNTEAFF. As DNA, the CDR3 is TGCAGTGCTAGAGAAGACTTGAACACTGAAGCTTTCTTT.

Many counts were recorded for this clonotype. The CDR3 nucleotides read TGTGCCACCAGTGACCCCGCGTATGAGCAGTTCTTC. Amino acids: CATSDPAYEQFF. The J gene is TRBJ2-1, the V gene TRBV24-1; D gene unclear. The CDR3 covers 12 residues. The V and J ends lost 4 bases and 8 bases respectively, with 8 bases between them. In germline, CDR1 is KGHDR, CDR2 SFDVKD.

The V gene is TRBV9, the J gene TRBJ2-5; D assignment may be TRBD1 or TRBD2 (6 bases each). The CDR3 is made up of 17 amino acids. The V gene's germline CDR1 is SGDLS and CDR2 YYNGEE. V was shortened by 2 bases and J by 3 bases, with 20 bases between the two germline ends. The CDR3 sequence: CASSVRTGAVVEETQYF. CDR3 nucleotides: TGTGCCAGCAGCGTCCGGACGGGGGCAGTTGTTGAAGAGACCCAGTACTTC.

This clonotype was counted at least ten times. J is TRBJ1-1 and V is TRBV28; D not resolved. The CDR3 runs 15 residues. Germline CDR1 reads MDHEN; CDR2 reads SYDVKM. Trimming pared 6 bases from V and 7 bases from J, leaving 21 bases between. Here the CDR3 DNA reads TGTGCCAGCAGAATGAACTCTCCGGCTTTCTATGAAGCTTTCTTT. Its protein is CASRMNSPAFYEAFF. The complete variable domain, with remaining parts taken from reference TRBV28 and TRBJ1-1, reads DVKVTQSSRYLVKRTGEKVFLECVQDMDHENMFWYRQDPGLGLRLIYFSYDVKMKEKGDIPEGYSVSREKKERFSLILESASTNQTSMYLCASRMNSPAFYEAFFGQGTRLTVV.

The rearrangement joins TRBV28 to TRBJ2-5; 13 bases line up with TRBD2. The CDR3 loop spans 16 amino acids. V trimming: 6 bases; J trimming: 2 bases; junction bases outside the gene matches: 6. CDR1 and CDR2 (germline): MDHEN, SYDVKM. The CDR3 loop is CASRSGTSGDQETQYF. In nucleotides, the CDR3 is TGTGCCAGCAGATCCGGGACTAGCGGGGATCAAGAGACCCAGTACTTC.

This clonotype was seen many times. The V and J genes are TRBV24-1 and TRBJ1-1; D is unclear. V was trimmed by 5 bases and J by 8 bases, leaving 11 bases between them. Germline V gives CDR1 KGHDR, CDR2 SFDVKD. CDR3 length equals 12 residues. The DNA of the CDR3 is TGTGCCACCAGTGCGGAATGGGGAGAAGCTTTCTTT. Translating gives CATSAEWGEAFF.

Ten or more counts support this clonotype. The chain combines TRBV7-9 with TRBJ1-1; TRBD1 is a possible D gene (6 bases). The CDR3 is 15 amino acids. In germline, CDR1 is SEHNR, CDR2 FQNEAQ (reference sequence). The V end lost 2 bases, the J end lost 4 bases, and 14 bases lay between the germline ends. The CDR3 spells CASSLFGGRGTEAFF. CDR3 sequence (DNA): TGTGCCAGCAGCTTATTTGGGGGGCGAGGCACTGAAGCTTTCTTT.

In this sample, this clonotype turned up many times. The V gene is TRBV20-1, the J gene TRBJ1-3, with a weak D call TRBD1 (6 bases). The CDR3 is 16 amino acids. Germline V gene lookup returns CDR1 DFQATT and CDR2 SNEGSKA (reference sequence). Deletions cut 1 base from V and 2 bases from J, with 15 bases between. The CDR3 sequence: CSARVSDRQAGNTIYF. In DNA, the CDR3 is TGCAGTGCTAGAGTTTCGGACCGACAGGCTGGAAACACCATATATTTT.

This clonotype was recorded at least ten times. The V and J genes are TRBV3-1 and TRBJ2-7; the D gene could be TRBD1 or TRBD2 (6 bases each). Germline V gives CDR1 LGHDT, CDR2 YNNKEL (reference sequence). V lost 1 base and J 5 bases, leaving 12 bases between the germline ends. The CDR3 loop spans 14 amino acids. The CDR3, as DNA: TGTGCCAGCAGCCAAGGGTTGGGGGGCCACGAGCAGTACTTC. This gives the protein CASSQGLGGHEQYF.

This clonotype was recorded many times. The chain couples TRBV10-3 to TRBJ2-5; 7 bases match TRBD1. Germline V gives CDR1 ENHRY, CDR2 SYGVKD. The CDR3 has 17 amino acids. V gave up 0 bases and J gave up 5 bases; unmatched junction bases: 12. The CDR3 nucleotides read TGTGCCATCAGTGAGTCTAACGACAGGGTCTCGAAGGAGACCCAGTACTTC. This encodes CAISESNDRVSKETQYF.

This clonotype has a count of ten or more. The chain has TRBV28 and TRBJ1-1; TRBD1 matches at 11 bases. The germline V gene has CDR1 MDHEN and CDR2 SYDVKM. The CDR3 is 13 residues long. Trimming removed 7 bases from V and 7 bases from J; junction bases left unmatched: 5. As DNA, the CDR3 is TGTGCCAGCAACTTGGGACAGGGGGGTGAAGCTTTCTTT. As protein: CASNLGQGGEAFF.

The V gene is TRBV7-7, the J gene TRBJ2-1; D might be TRBD2 (5 bases). Trimming removed 1 base at V and 9 bases at J, with 10 bases between. The CDR3 covers 13 residues. Germline assignment: CDR1 SSHAT and CDR2 FNYEAQ (reference sequence). CDR3 in DNA: TGTGCCAGCAGCTTAGGCCGTAGCGCTGAGCAGTTCTTC. Its translation: CASSLGRSAEQFF.

This clonotype has at least ten counts. V is TRBV10-3 and J is TRBJ1-2, with D hard to call. Germline V gene lookup returns CDR1 ENHRY and CDR2 SYGVKD. The V gene lost 0 bases and the J gene lost 6 bases, with 8 bases spanning the gap. The CDR3 runs to 13 residues. The CDR3 loop reads CAISESDVHGYTF. Written as DNA, the CDR3 is TGTGCCATCAGTGAGTCCGACGTCCATGGCTACACCTTC.

This clonotype ranks as medium-sized. The chain uses TRBV7-9 and TRBJ2-1; no definite D call. The CDR3 totals 13 residues. V was trimmed by 1 base and J by 5 bases, leaving 6 bases between them. The germline V gene encodes CDR1 SEHNR and CDR2 FQNEAQ (reference sequence). The CDR3 sequence: CASSLVMDNEQFF. Here the CDR3 DNA reads TGTGCCAGCAGCTTAGTTATGGACAATGAGCAGTTCTTC.